These 14 T cell receptor beta chains were sequenced from one sample in a study of identical twins. TCRdb used MiXCR to reprocess the 5' RACE reads, holding one entry per CDR3 protein. This table holds about 1.7 million distinct CDR3 sequences, more than 30% found once. Sequences were obtained from cord blood. Receptors originate from a newborn girl in good health.

This clonotype appeared a few times. The chain links TRBV4-1 to TRBJ2-3; D ambiguous. Per germline, CDR1 MGHRA and CDR2 YSYEKL. This CDR3 comprises 15 residues. The germline V and J ends were trimmed by 2 bases and 0 bases, with 9 bases remaining between them. The CDR3 loop is CASSQSVGSTDTQYF. DNA for the CDR3: TGCGCCAGCAGCCAATCAGTAGGGAGCACAGATACGCAGTATTTT.

The rearrangement links TRBV28 to TRBJ2-4; D is unresolved. The tail of the sequence fits TRBJ2-7 better, so the J call may be wrong. The CDR3 sequence is 13 residues long. Germline V lookup: CDR1 MDHEN, CDR2 SYDVKM. CDR3 coding DNA: TGTGCCAGCAGTTTTGGGTGGAGCTACGAGCAGTACTTC. Protein product: CASSFGWSYEQYF.

V is TRBV6-2 or TRBV6-3 and J is TRBJ2-1; TRBD1 matches at 10 bases. The CDR3 is made up of 15 amino acids. Trimming took 7 bases from V and 5 from J; bases not matched to a gene: 8. CDR1 MNHEY and CDR2 SVGEGT come from the germline V gene. This CDR3 is CASKIPGQGNNEQFF. The CDR3 nucleotides read TGTGCCAGCAAAATACCGGGACAGGGGAACAATGAGCAGTTCTTC.

There are a few counts of this clonotype. J is TRBJ2-1 and V is TRBV6-2 or TRBV6-3, with 9 bases that match TRBD1. The V gene end was trimmed by 10 bases and the J gene end by 2 bases; junction bases not matched to a gene: 3. CDR1 and CDR2 from the germline V gene are MNHEY and SVGEGT. The CDR3 is made up of 13 amino acids. The CDR3 DNA sequence: TGTGCCATCCGGGACAGGGCCTACAATGAGCAGTTCTTC. Encoded protein: CAIRDRAYNEQFF.

This clonotype was picked up many times. The chain recombines TRBV20-1 with TRBJ2-3, with 8 bases identical to TRBD2. This CDR3 is built from 16 residues. The ends lost 0 bases at V and 2 bases at J; junction bases unmatched: 7. Germline V CDR1 and CDR2: DFQATT, SNEGSKA (reference sequence). The CDR3 sequence: CSARDPGGVFTDTQYF. The CDR3 coding sequence is TGCAGTGCTAGAGATCCGGGAGGGGTTTTCACAGATACGCAGTATTTT.

This clonotype was seen many times. This chain links TRBV29-1 with TRBJ2-5; 8 nucleotides match TRBD1. Germline trimming cut 7 bases from V and 2 bases from J; bases unmatched to any gene: 0. CDR1 and CDR2 (germline): SQVTM, ANQGSEA. The CDR3 totals 11 residues. The chain's CDR3 is CSDRGQETQYF. CDR3 in DNA: TGCAGCGACAGGGGGCAAGAGACCCAGTACTTC.

V and J are TRBV25-1 and TRBJ1-6, with D uncertain. Germline CDR1 MGHDK, CDR2 SYGVNS. This CDR3 is 13 amino acids long. Between the trimmed V and J ends, which lost 3 bases and 4 bases, there was a span of 4 bases. CDR3 sequence (DNA): TGTGCCAGCAGTGATCAGTATAATTCACCCCTCCACTTT. Its protein product is CASSDQYNSPLHF.

The chain employs TRBV5-1 and TRBJ2-2, with TRBD2 identical over 7 bases. The CDR3 has 17 residues. V gave up 5 bases and J gave up 0 bases; unmatched junction bases: 10. Germline CDR1 reads SGHRS; CDR2 reads YFSETQ. CDR3 bases: TGCGCCAGCAGGGCCCGGGGGGACGAGACGAACACCGGGGAGCTGTTTTTT. Translating gives CASRARGDETNTGELFF.

The chain links TRBV2 to TRBJ2-7; D unresolved. This CDR3 contains 15 residues. Trimming left V 2 bases short and J 4 bases short, with 15 bases between. CDR1 and CDR2 (germline): SNHLY, FYNNEI. The CDR3 region is CASSERGLLWYEQYF. The CDR3 DNA is TGTGCCAGCAGTGAACGTGGGCTTCTTTGGTACGAGCAGTACTTC.

DNA of the CDR3: TGCAGTGCTGAGGGACTAGCGGGACTGTACGAGCAGTACTTC. Its protein is CSAEGLAGLYEQYF. The rearrangement links TRBV20-1 to TRBJ2-7; 13 bases fit TRBD2. CDR1 and CDR2 (germline): DFQATT, SNEGSKA (reference sequence). The CDR3 sequence is 14 residues long. The J segment lost 4 bases and the V segment lost 5 bases, leaving 5 bases of the junction unmatched.

Note on this clonotype: A read error may account for a junction end that differs from germline. The CDR3 DNA reads TGCAGTGCTACGCAGGGGGCAACTAGTGAAAAACTGTTTTTT. It specifies CSATQGATSEKLFF. V gene TRBV20-1 combines with J gene TRBJ1-4, with 8 nucleotides matching TRBD1. The CDR3 length is 14 residues. The germline V gene has CDR1 DFQATT and CDR2 SNEGSKA (reference sequence).

This clonotype was observed a handful of times. V usage is TRBV5-1 and J usage is TRBJ1-4, with D possibly being TRBD1 (6 bases). Germline lookup yields CDR1 SGHRS and CDR2 YFSETQ. V lost 4 bases, J lost 7 bases, and 11 bases lay in between. This CDR3 has 13 residues. The CDR3 DNA sequence: TGCGCCAGCAGCAAGGACAGAATTGAAAAACTGTTTTTT. It yields the protein CASSKDRIEKLFF.

This chain links TRBV7-6 with TRBJ2-7; no clear D gene. The end of the DNA aligns better with TRBJ2-5, so the J call may be wrong. The CDR3 is made up of 15 amino acids. Per germline, CDR1 SGHVS and CDR2 FNYEAQ. The CDR3 region is CASSLGPGPVKTQYF. CDR3 coding DNA: TGTGCCAGCAGCCTCGGCCCGGGTCCCGTGAAGACCCAGTACTTC.

V and J are TRBV4-1 and TRBJ2-3, with 13 bases lining up with TRBD2. Germline lookup yields CDR1 MGHRA and CDR2 YSYEKL. This CDR3 contains 18 residues. J lost 2 bases, V lost 4 bases, and 9 bases had no gene match. The CDR3 loop reads CASSRIPTSGGDTDTQYF. The CDR3 nucleotides read TGCGCCAGCAGCCGAATCCCTACTAGCGGGGGGGACACAGATACGCAGTATTTT.